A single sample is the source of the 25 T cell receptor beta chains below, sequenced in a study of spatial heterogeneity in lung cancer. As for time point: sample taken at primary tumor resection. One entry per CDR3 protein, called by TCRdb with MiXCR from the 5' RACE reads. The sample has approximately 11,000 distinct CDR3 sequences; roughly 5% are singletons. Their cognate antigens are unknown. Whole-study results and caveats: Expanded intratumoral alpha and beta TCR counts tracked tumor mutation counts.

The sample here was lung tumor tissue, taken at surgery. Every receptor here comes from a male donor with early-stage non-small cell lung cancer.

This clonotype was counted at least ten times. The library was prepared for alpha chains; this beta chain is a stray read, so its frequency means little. The DNA of the CDR3 is TGTGCCAGCAGCTGGGGAGGAGGTGTTAACCAGCATTTT. Its translation is CASSWGGGVNQHF. The chain employs TRBV7-2 and TRBJ1-5; D call uncertain. Germline lookup yields CDR1 SGHTA and CDR2 FQGNSA. CDR3 length equals 13 residues. Between the trimmed V and J ends, which lost 4 bases and 12 bases, there was a span of 16 bases.

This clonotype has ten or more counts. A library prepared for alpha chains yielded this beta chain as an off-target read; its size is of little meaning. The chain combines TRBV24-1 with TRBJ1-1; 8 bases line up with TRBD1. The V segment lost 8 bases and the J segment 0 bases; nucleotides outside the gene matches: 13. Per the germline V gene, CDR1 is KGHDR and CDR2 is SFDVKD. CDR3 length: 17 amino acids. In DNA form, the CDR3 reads TGTGCCACCACCCCCCACAGGGGGTGGGGAATGAACACTGAAGCTTTCTTT. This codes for CATTPHRGWGMNTEAFF.

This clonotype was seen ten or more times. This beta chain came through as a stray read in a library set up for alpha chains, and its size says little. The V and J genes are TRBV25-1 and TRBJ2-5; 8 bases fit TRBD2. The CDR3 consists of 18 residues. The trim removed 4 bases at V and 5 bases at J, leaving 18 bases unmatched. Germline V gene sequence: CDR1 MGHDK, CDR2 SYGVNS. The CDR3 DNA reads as TGTGCCAGCAGTGCCCTCCTTGTAAGAGCGGGAGAGAGGGAGACCCAGTACTTC. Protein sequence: CASSALLVRAGERETQYF. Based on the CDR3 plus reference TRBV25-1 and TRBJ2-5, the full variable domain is EADIYQTPRYLVIGTGKKITLECSQTMGHDKMYWYQQDPGMELHLIHYSYGVNSTEKGDLSSESTVSRIRTEHFPLTLESARPSHTSQYLCASSALLVRAGERETQYFGPGTRLLVL.

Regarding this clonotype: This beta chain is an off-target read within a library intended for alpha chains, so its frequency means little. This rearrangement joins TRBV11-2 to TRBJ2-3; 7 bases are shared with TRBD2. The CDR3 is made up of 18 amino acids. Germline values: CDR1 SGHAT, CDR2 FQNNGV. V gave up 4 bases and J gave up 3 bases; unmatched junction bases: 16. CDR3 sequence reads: CASSSNTFAGEVTDTQYF. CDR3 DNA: TGTGCCAGCAGCTCGAATACGTTCGCGGGAGAGGTGACAGATACGCAGTATTTT.

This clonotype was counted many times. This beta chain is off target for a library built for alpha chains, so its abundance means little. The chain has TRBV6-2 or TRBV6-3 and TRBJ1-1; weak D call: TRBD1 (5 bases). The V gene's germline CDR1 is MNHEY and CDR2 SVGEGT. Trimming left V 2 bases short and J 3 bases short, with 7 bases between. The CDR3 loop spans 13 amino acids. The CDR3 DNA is TGTGCCAGCAGTTACGGACAATACACTGAAGCTTTCTTT. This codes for CASSYGQYTEAFF.

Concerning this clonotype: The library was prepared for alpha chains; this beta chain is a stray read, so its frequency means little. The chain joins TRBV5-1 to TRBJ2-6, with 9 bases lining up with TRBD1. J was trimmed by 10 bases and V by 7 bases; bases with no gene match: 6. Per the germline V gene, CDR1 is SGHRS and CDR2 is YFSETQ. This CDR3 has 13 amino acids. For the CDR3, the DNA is TGCGCCAGCGGGACAGGGAGTAAAAACGTCCTGACTTTC. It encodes CASGTGSKNVLTF.

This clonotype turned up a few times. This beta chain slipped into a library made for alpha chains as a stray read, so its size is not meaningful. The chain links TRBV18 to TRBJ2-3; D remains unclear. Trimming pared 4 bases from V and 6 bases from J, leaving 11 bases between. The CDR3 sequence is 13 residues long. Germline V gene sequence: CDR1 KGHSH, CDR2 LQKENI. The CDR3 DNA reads TGTGCCAGCTCACTCCAGTCAGAGGATACGCAGTATTTT. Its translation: CASSLQSEDTQYF.

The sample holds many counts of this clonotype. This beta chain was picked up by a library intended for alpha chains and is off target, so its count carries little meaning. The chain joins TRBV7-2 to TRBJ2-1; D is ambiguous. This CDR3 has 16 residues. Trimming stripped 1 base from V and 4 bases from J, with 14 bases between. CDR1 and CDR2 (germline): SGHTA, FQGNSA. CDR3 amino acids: CASSLESTGPYNEQFF. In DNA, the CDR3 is TGTGCCAGCAGCTTAGAGAGTACCGGACCTTACAATGAGCAGTTCTTC.

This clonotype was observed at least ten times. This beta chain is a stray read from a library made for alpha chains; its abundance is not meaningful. The CDR3 loop reads CASSPSGGRSVIFF. CDR3 bases: TGTGCCAGCTCACCCTCTGGGGGCCGATCCGTAATATTCTTC. V is TRBV18 and J is TRBJ2-1, with TRBD1 as a possible D gene (6 bases). The CDR3 runs 14 residues. Germline V gene sequence: CDR1 KGHSH, CDR2 LQKENI. Trimming left V 3 bases short and J 16 bases short, with 22 bases between.

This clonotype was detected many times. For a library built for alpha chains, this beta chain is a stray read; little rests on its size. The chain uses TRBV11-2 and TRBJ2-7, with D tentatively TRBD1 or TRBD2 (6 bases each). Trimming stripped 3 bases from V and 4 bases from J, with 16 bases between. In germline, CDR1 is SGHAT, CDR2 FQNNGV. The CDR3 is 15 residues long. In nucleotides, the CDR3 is TGTGCCAGCAGCTTTCTTCTCGGGGGCGGGTACGAGCAGTACTTC. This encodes CASSFLLGGGYEQYF.

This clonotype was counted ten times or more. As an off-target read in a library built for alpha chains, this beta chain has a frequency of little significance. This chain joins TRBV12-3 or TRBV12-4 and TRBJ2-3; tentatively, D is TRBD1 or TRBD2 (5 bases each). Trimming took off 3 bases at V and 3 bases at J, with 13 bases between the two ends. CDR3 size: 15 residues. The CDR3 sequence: CASSFVSEGTDTQYF. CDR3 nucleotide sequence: TGTGCCAGCAGTTTTGTCTCAGAGGGGACAGATACGCAGTATTTT.

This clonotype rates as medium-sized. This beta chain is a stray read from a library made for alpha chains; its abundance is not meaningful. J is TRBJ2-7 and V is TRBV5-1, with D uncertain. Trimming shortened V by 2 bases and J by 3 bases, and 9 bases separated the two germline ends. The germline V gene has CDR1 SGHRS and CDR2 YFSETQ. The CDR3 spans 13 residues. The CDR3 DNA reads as TGCGCCAGCAGCTTCGGACCCCGCTACGAGCAGTACTTC. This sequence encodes CASSFGPRYEQYF.

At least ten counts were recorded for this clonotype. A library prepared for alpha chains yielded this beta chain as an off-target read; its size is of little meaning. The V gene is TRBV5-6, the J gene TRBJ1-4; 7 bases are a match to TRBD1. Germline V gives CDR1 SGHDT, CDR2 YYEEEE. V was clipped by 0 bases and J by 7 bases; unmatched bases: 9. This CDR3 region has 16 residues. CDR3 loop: CASSLARRGQGEKLFF. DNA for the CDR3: TGTGCCAGCAGCTTGGCCAGAAGGGGGCAAGGTGAAAAACTGTTTTTT.

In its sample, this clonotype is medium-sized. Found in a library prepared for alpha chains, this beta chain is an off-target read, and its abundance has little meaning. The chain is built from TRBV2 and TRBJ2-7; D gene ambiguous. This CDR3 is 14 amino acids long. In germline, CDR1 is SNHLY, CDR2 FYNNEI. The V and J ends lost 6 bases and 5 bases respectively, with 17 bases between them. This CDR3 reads CASRPVMVGDEQYF. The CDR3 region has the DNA TGTGCCAGCAGACCCGTGATGGTTGGGGACGAGCAGTACTTC. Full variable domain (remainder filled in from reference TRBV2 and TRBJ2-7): EPEVTQTPSHQVTQMGQEVILRCVPISNHLYFYWYRQILGQKVEFLVSFYNNEISEKSEIFDDQFSVERPDGSNFTLKIRSTKLEDSAMYFCASRPVMVGDEQYFGPGTRLTVT.

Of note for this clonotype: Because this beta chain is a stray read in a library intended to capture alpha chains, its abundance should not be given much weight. The CDR3 protein is CASNNRDFEQFF. Here the CDR3 DNA reads TGTGCCAGCAACAACCGGGACTTTGAGCAGTTCTTC. The chain couples TRBV12-3 or TRBV12-4 to TRBJ2-1, with D perhaps TRBD2 (6 bases). V lost 7 bases, J lost 9 bases, and 13 bases lay in between. The CDR3 has 12 amino acids.

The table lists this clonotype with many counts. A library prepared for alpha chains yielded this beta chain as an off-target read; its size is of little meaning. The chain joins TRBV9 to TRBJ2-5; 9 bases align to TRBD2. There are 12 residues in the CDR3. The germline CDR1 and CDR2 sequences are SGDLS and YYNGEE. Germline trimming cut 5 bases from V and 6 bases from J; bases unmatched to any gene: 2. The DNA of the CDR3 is TGTGCCAGCAGTAGCGGGAGTAAGACCCAGTACTTC. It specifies CASSSGSKTQYF. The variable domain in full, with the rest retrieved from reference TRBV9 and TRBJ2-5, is DSGVTQTPKHLITATGQRVTLRCSPRSGDLSVYWYQQSLDQGLQFLIQYYNGEERAKGNILERFSAQQFPDLHSELNLSSLELGDSALYFCASSSGSKTQYFGPGTRLLVL.

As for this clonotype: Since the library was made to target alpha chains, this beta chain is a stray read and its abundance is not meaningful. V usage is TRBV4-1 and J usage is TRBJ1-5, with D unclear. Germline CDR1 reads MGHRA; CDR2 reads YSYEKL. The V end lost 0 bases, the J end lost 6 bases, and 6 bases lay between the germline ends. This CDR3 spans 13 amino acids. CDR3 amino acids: CASSQDLIQPQHF. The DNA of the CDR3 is TGCGCCAGCAGCCAAGATCTAATTCAGCCCCAGCATTTT.

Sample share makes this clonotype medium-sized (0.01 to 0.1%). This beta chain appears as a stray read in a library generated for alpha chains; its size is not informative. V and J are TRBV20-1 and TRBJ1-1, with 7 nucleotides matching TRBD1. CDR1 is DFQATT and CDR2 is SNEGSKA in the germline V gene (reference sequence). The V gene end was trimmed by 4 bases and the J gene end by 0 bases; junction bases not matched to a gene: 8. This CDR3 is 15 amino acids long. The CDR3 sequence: CSAIPGQKMNTEAFF. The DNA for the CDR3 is TGCAGTGCTATTCCGGGACAGAAGATGAACACTGAAGCTTTCTTT.

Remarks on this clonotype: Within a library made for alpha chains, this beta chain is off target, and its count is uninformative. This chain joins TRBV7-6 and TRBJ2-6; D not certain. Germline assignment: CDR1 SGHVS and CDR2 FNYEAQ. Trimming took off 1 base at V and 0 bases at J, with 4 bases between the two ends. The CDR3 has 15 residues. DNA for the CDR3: TGTGCCAGCAGCTTAGTAAACTCTGGGGCCAACGTCCTGACTTTC. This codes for CASSLVNSGANVLTF.

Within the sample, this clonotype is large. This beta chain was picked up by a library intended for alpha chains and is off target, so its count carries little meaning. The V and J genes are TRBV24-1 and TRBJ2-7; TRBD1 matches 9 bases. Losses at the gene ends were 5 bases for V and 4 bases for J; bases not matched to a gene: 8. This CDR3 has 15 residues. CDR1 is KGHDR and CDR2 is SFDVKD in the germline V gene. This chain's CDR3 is CATSGFYGQGYEQYF. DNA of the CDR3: TGTGCCACCAGTGGTTTTTACGGACAGGGGTACGAGCAGTACTTC.

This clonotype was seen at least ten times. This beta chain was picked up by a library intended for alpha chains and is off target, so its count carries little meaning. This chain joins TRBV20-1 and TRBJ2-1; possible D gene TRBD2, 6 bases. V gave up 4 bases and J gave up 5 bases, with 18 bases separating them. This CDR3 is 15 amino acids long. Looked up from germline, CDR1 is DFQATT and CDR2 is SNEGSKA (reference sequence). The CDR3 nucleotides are TGCAGTGCTACCCTCTACGCGGGAACGCACAATGAGCAGTTCTTC. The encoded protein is CSATLYAGTHNEQFF.

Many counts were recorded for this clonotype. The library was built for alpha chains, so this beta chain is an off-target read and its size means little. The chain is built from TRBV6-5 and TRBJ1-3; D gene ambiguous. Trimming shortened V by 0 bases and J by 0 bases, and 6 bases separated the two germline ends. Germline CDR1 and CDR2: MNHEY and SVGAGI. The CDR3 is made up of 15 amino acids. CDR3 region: CASSYSGVSGNTIYF. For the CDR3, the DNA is TGTGCCAGCAGTTACTCAGGTGTCTCTGGAAACACCATATATTTT.

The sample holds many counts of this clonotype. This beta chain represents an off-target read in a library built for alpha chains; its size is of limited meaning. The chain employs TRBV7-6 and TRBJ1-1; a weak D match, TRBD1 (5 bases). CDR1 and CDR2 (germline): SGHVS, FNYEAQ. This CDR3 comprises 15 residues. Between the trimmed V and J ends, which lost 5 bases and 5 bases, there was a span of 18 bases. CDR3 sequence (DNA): TGTGCCAGCAGCCTTGGGACGGTGGCTAAAACTGAAGCTTTCTTT. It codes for CASSLGTVAKTEAFF.

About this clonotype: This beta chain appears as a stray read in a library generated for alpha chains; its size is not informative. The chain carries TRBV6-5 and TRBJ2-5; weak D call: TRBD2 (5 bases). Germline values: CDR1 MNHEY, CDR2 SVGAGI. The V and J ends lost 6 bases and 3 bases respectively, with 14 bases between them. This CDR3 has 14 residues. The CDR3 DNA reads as TGTGCCAGCAGGAAAGCGGACGGGAAAGAGACCCAGTACTTC. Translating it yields CASRKADGKETQYF.

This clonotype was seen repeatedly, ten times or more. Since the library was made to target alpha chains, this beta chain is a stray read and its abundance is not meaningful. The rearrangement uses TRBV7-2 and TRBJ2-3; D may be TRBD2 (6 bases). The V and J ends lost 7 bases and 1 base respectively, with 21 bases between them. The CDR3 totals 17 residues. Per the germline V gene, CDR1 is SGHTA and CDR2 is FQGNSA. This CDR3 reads CASTPLSTSYGTDTQYF. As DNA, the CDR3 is TGTGCCAGCACCCCTCTGTCGACTAGTTATGGCACAGATACGCAGTATTTT.